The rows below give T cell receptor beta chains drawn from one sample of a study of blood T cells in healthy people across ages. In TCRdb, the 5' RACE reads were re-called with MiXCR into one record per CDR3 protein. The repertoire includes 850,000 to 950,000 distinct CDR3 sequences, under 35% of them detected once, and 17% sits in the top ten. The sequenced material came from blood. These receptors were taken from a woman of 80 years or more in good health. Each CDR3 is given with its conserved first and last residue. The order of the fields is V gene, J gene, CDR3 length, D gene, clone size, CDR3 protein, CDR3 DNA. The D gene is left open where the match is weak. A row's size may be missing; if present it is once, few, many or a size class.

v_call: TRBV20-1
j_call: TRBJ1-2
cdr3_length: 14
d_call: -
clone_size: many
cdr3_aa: CSGRAVGGLYGYTF
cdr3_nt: TGCAGTGGTAGAGCCGTTGGGGGCCTCTATGGCTACACCTTC

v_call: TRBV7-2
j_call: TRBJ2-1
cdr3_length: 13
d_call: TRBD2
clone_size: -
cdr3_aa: CASSSAGITEQFF
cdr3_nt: TGTGCCAGCAGCTCAGCGGGGATCACTGAGCAGTTCTTC

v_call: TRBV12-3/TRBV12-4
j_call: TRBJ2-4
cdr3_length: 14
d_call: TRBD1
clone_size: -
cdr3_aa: CASSPGQGTYIQYF
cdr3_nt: TGTGCCAGCAGCCCGGGACAGGGCACGTACATTCAGTACTTC

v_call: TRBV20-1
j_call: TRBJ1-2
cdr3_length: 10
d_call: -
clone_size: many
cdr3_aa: CSARSYGYTF
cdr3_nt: TGCAGTGCTAGATCATATGGCTACACCTTC

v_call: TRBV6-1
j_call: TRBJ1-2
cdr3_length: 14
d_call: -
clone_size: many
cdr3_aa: CASSEMVGNYGYTF
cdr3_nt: TGTGCCAGCAGTGAAATGGTGGGGAACTATGGCTACACCTTC

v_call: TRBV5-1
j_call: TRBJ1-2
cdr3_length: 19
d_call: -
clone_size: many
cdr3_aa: CASSFEGKNSKDLNYGYTF
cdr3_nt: TGCGCCAGCAGCTTCGAAGGCAAGAACTCGAAAGACTTAAACTATGGCTACACCTTC

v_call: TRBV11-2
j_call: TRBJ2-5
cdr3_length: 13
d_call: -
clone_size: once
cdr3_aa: CASSGLRSTSQYF
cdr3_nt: TGTGCCAGCAGCGGGCTTCGGTCTACGTCGCAGTACTTC

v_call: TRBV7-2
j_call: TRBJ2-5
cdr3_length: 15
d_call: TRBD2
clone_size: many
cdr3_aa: CASSPSGGARETQYF
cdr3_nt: TGTGCCAGCAGCCCTAGCGGGGGGGCGAGGGAGACCCAGTACTTC

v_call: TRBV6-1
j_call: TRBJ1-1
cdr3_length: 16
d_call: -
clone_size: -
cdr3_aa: CASRPENFRMNTEAFF
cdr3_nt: TGTGCCAGCAGGCCAGAGAATTTTAGAATGAACACTGAAGCTTTCTTT

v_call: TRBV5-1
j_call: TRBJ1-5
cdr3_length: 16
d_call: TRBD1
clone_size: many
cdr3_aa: CASSLDGDSPNQPQHF
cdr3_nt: TGCGCCAGCAGCTTGGATGGGGACAGCCCTAATCAGCCCCAGCATTTT

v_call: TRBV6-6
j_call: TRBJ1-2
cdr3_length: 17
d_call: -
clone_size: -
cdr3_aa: CASSYSGAAFLGYGYTF
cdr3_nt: TGTGCCAGCAGTTACTCGGGGGCAGCCTTTTTGGGCTATGGCTACACCTTC

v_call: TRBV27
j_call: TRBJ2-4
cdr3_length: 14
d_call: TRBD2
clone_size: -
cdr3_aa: CASTPGGSKNIQYF
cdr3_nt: TGTGCCAGCACGCCCGGGGGGAGCAAAAACATTCAGTACTTC

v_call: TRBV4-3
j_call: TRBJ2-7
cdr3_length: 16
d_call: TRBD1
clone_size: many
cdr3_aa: CASSQDVGTGFYEQYF
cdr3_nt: TGCGCCAGCAGCCAAGATGTTGGGACAGGGTTCTACGAGCAGTACTTC

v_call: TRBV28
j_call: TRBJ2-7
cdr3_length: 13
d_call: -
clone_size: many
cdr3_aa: CASSLRRLSEQYF
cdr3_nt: TGTGCCAGCAGTTTGCGGCGGCTCTCCGAGCAGTACTTC

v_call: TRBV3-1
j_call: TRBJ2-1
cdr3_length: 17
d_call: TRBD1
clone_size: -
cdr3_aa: CASSPWDRPIAYNEQFF
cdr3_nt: TGTGCCAGCAGCCCTTGGGACAGACCCATAGCCTACAATGAGCAGTTCTTC

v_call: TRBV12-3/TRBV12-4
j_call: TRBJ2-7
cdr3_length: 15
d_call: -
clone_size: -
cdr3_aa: CASSLGVTGPYEQYF
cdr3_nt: TGTGCCAGCAGCTTAGGTGTGACTGGACCCTACGAGCAGTACTTC

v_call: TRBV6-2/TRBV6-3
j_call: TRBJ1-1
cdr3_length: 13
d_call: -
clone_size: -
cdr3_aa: CASSYSGGREAFF
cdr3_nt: TGTGCCAGCAGTTACTCAGGGGGACGTGAAGCTTTCTTT

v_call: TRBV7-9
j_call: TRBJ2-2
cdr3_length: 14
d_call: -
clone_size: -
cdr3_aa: CASSARPNTGELFF
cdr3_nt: TGTGCCAGCAGCGCTCGGCCTAACACCGGGGAGCTGTTTTTT